These T cell receptor beta chains were read from a single sample in a study of cytomegalovirus exposure and HLA in healthy donors. The table came from immunoSEQ multiplex PCR; TCRdb's copy has only in-frame clones and leaves some out. The table includes roughly 160,000 clones, over 75% detected once. The sample taken for sequencing was PBMCs. The receptor source for this set is a man aged 45-60 years in good health and CMV-seropositive. The conserved cysteine and the conserved F or W are not part of the CDR3 here. Only some rows state a clone size, as once, few, many or a class for expanded clones.

>-|TRBV4-2|TRBJ2-5
ASSQERETQY
>-|TRBV6-6|TRBJ2-5
ASSPSGRETQY
>-|TRBV19|TRBJ2-4
ASSKTSGGPLAKNIQY
>-|TRBV28|TRBJ2-6
ASSPRRGANVLT
>-|TRBV5-6|TRBJ1-2
ASSLVTQNYGYT
>-|TRBV6-1|-
ASSEEGTGGGGYEQY
>few|TRBV4-2|TRBJ2-1
ASSLRSGQAYNEQF
>-|TRBV11-3|TRBJ1-1
ASSLWRYRERGMNTEAF
>-|TRBV21-1|TRBJ2-1
ASSKVGNEQF
>-|TRBV18|TRBJ2-5
ASSPEETQY
>-|TRBV19|TRBJ1-6
ASSTIVGGNSPLH
>-|TRBV6-6|TRBJ1-2
ASSYGSRSYGYT
>-|TRBV19|TRBJ1-1
ASSMGQGAITEAF
>-|TRBV30|TRBJ2-1
AWSVANEQF
>-|TRBV5-1|TRBJ1-4
ASSLLGQQNEKLF
>-|TRBV7-2|TRBJ2-3
ASSLRELYTDTQY
>-|TRBV18|TRBJ1-1
ASSPTGTGSIPAF
>-|TRBV30|TRBJ1-1
AWRGGSNTEAF
>-|TRBV27|TRBJ1-5
ASSPDRGQPQH
>-|TRBV5-4|TRBJ2-5
ASSLIGGVAETQY
>-|TRBV5-4|TRBJ2-5
ASSEAGGTQY
>-|TRBV28|TRBJ1-6
ASSPQDRVNSPLH
>-|TRBV7-6|TRBJ2-1
ASSLDGGGAVNEQF
>-|TRBV6-5|TRBJ1-2
ASWDRGYGYT
>-|TRBV14|TRBJ2-5
ASSRRTGFQETQY
>-|TRBV7-9|TRBJ1-3
ASSPRTGNFGNTIY
>-|TRBV19|TRBJ2-6
ASRRAGGTSGANVLT
>-|TRBV19|TRBJ1-5
ASTAGEQGFSNQPQH
>-|TRBV28|TRBJ2-2
ASSDSTGDINTGELF
>-|TRBV5-6|TRBJ1-2
ASSFKAQTGDHGYT
>-|TRBV7-9|TRBJ2-7
ASSRISLDRDDEQY
>-|TRBV19|TRBJ1-6
ASSMGTGNSPLH
>-|TRBV6-4|TRBJ2-1
ASSDSERGEQF
>-|TRBV6-5|TRBJ1-1
ASSYVGGTETF
>-|TRBV4-2|TRBJ1-5
ASSTRDRGDQPQH
>-|TRBV11-2|TRBJ1-2
ASRPDSFYGYT